Sequencing of this TCR beta chain was carried out in a study of blood T cell repertoires in COVID-19. Overall study: The cDNA or gDNA used as material had been derived from T cells, B-cell-depleted T cells, or PBMCs.

V dropped 0 bases and J dropped 0 bases, with 5 bases sitting between them. CDR1 is MNHEY and CDR2 is SMNVEV in the germline V gene (reference sequence). CDR3 size: 14 residues. Only in-frame clones appear in the TCRdb table, and some are missing; sequencing was by immunoSEQ multiplex PCR. The data show 150,000 or so clones, roughly 90% seen once. Participants, about 18 to 100 years old, spanned approximately 25 US areas. This TCR came from a woman aged 50 to 65 who had recovered from COVID-19. The sample comprised PBMCs or T cells enriched from blood (not recorded which). J is TRBJ2-5 and V is TRBV27; D ambiguous. CDR3 sequence reads: CASSLSADQETQYF. CDR3 nucleotides: TGTGCCAGCAGTTTATCGGCGGACCAAGAGACCCAGTACTTC.